This TCR beta chain was obtained from a study of CD8+ T cells in alopecia areata. The CDR3 contains 15 residues. V lost 1 base and J 8 bases, leaving 15 bases between the germline ends. Per germline, CDR1 SGHVS and CDR2 FQNEAQ. Extracted RNA was reverse transcribed into cDNA, the sequencing template. Measured with immunoSEQ multiplex PCR; TCRdb has only the in-frame clones, and not every one. The table shows over 150,000 clones, with approximately 53% occurring only once. Indicated treatment: oral pan-JAK inhibitor, 5-10 mg twice daily. This chain uses TRBV7-8 with TRBJ2-1; D is perhaps TRBD2 (6 bases). The TCR originated in a human donor with alopecia areata. The sequenced sample was CD8+ T cells sorted from blood, obtained at week 24, from a patient treated with tofacitinib. The CDR3 region has the DNA TGTGCCAGCAGCTTAGGGGGGACTGGGTTGGATGAGCAGTTCTTC. Amino acids: CASSLGGTGLDEQFF.